Shown below are 15 T cell receptor beta chains from a single sample sequenced in a study of blood T cell repertoires in COVID-19. Only in-frame clones appear in the TCRdb table, and some are missing; sequencing was by immunoSEQ multiplex PCR. Among about 130,000 clones, 75% to 85% were seen once, and the ten largest hold roughly 5.1%. What was sequenced was peripheral blood. Receptors were obtained from a woman between 70 and 85 years old with COVID-19, enrolled during active disease.

The chain links TRBV5-1 to TRBJ1-1; 9 bases match TRBD1. Germline values: CDR1 SGHRS, CDR2 YFSETQ. The V segment lost 4 bases and the J segment 4 bases; nucleotides outside the gene matches: 5. This CDR3 comprises 14 residues. The CDR3 sequence is CASSQTGGSTEAFF. The CDR3 DNA follows: TGCGCCAGCAGCCAGACAGGGGGGAGCACTGAAGCTTTCTTT.

The table lists this clone with a few counts. V and J are TRBV7-9 and TRBJ2-5; D is unresolved. Trimming left V 1 base short and J 7 bases short, with 13 bases between. Germline V gene data show CDR1 as SEHNR and CDR2 as FQNEAQ (reference sequence). The CDR3 contains 14 residues. The CDR3 DNA follows: TGTGCCAGCAGCTTAGACACTCGGTCGGGGACCCAGTACTTC. Its protein product is CASSLDTRSGTQYF. Combining the CDR3 with reference TRBV7-9 and TRBJ2-5 gives the whole variable domain DTGVSQNPRHKITKRGQNVTFRCDPISEHNRLYWYRQTLGQGPEFLTYFQNEAQLEKSRLLSDRFSAERPKGSFSTLEIQRTEQGDSAMYLCASSLDTRSGTQYFGPGTRLLVL.

The chain's CDR3 is CASSFRKDRTLETQYF. The CDR3, as DNA: TGTGCCAGCAGCTTCCGGAAGGACAGGACCTTAGAGACCCAGTACTTC. This sequence joins TRBV5-4 and TRBJ2-5; 7 positions match TRBD1. The V and J ends lost 2 bases and 4 bases, in that order; junction bases with no gene match: 11. The germline V gene has CDR1 SGHNT and CDR2 YYREEE (reference sequence). The CDR3 contains 16 residues.

In its sample, this clone was seen a few times. The chain combines TRBV2 with TRBJ1-6; D is ambiguous. The V gene lost 2 bases and the J gene lost 9 bases, with 8 bases spanning the gap. The germline V gene has CDR1 SNHLY and CDR2 FYNNEI. The CDR3 is made up of 13 amino acids. The CDR3 here is CASSEWGGSPLHF. CDR3 DNA: TGTGCCAGCAGTGAATGGGGAGGTTCACCCCTCCACTTT.

The chain combines TRBV7-9 with TRBJ2-7, with 12 bases fitting TRBD2. This CDR3 has 17 residues. The trim removed 3 bases at V and 1 base at J, leaving 7 bases unmatched. Looked up from germline, CDR1 is SEHNR and CDR2 is FQNEAQ (reference sequence). The CDR3 loop reads CASSLTSGGLISYEQYF. The DNA of the CDR3 is TGTGCCAGCAGCTTGACTAGCGGGGGCCTTATTTCCTACGAGCAGTACTTC.

The V gene is TRBV6-6, the J gene TRBJ1-2; tentatively, D is TRBD1 (6 bases). The CDR3 is 14 residues long. Germline CDR1 and CDR2: MNHNY and SVGAGI (reference sequence). Deletions cut 6 bases from V and 8 bases from J, with 19 bases between. CDR3 amino acids: CASSPPPQGSGYTF. In DNA form, the CDR3 reads TGTGCCAGCAGCCCTCCCCCACAGGGTTCCGGCTACACCTTC.

The table lists this clone with a count of one. The V call is TRBV27, the J call TRBJ1-5; 10 nucleotides align to TRBD1. This CDR3 is built from 17 residues. The germline CDR1 and CDR2 sequences are MNHEY and SMNVEV (reference sequence). V was clipped by 5 bases and J by 1 base; unmatched bases: 8. The CDR3 coding sequence is TGTGCCAGCAGTCCGGGACAGGGGCGGTGGAGCAATCAGCCCCAGCATTTT. Its protein is CASSPGQGRWSNQPQHF.

This clone has a handful of counts. J is TRBJ2-5 and V is TRBV29-1, with 8 bases fitting TRBD2. CDR3 length: 15 amino acids. The germline CDR1 and CDR2 sequences are SQVTM and ANQGSEA. The J segment lost 5 bases and the V segment lost 0 bases, leaving 8 bases of the junction unmatched. The CDR3 is CSVEEMTSARETQYF. CDR3 sequence (DNA): TGCAGCGTTGAAGAGATGACTAGCGCTCGGGAGACCCAGTACTTC.

CDR3 coding DNA: TGTGCCAGTAGTATAGCGGCTAGGGGATTCTATGGCTACACCTTC. Translating gives CASSIAARGFYGYTF. The rearrangement uses TRBV19 and TRBJ1-2; maybe TRBD1 (5 bases). This CDR3 is built from 15 residues. The V gene lost 1 base and the J gene lost 4 bases, with 13 bases spanning the gap. The germline V gene has CDR1 LNHDA and CDR2 SQIVND (reference sequence). Based on the CDR3 plus reference TRBV19 and TRBJ1-2, the full variable domain is DGGITQSPKYLFRKEGQNVTLSCEQNLNHDAMYWYRQDPGQGLRLIYYSQIVNDFQKGDIAEGYSVSREKKESFPLTVTSAQKNPTAFYLCASSIAARGFYGYTFGSGTRLTVV.

The chain uses TRBV6-2 or TRBV6-3 and TRBJ1-2, with D unresolved. Germline assignment: CDR1 MNHEY and CDR2 SVGEGT. V was clipped by 0 bases and J by 4 bases, with 12 bases between them. The CDR3 loop spans 15 amino acids. CDR3 protein: CASSYSGREAYGYTF. The CDR3 DNA sequence: TGTGCCAGCAGTTACTCGGGCAGAGAAGCCTATGGCTACACCTTC.

This rearrangement joins TRBV9 to TRBJ2-2; TRBD1 is a possible D gene (5 bases). Germline loops: CDR1 SGDLS, CDR2 YYNGEE. The V gene lost 0 bases and the J gene lost 6 bases, with 12 bases spanning the gap. The CDR3 totals 15 residues. CDR3 coding DNA: TGTGCCAGCAGCGTAGGACAGATTCGTTCCGGGGAGCTGTTTTTT. This sequence encodes CASSVGQIRSGELFF.

The chain joins TRBV18 to TRBJ2-7, with D possibly being TRBD1 (6 bases). V was clipped by 1 base and J by 6 bases, with 16 bases between them. This CDR3 contains 15 residues. Germline CDR1 KGHSH, CDR2 LQKENI. The CDR3 coding sequence is TGTGCCAGCTCACCACTGGGGGCCGGGTCACGCGAGCAGTACTTC. Translation: CASSPLGAGSREQYF.

This chain joins TRBV5-5 and TRBJ1-2, with D perhaps TRBD1 (6 bases). The CDR3 extends over 17 amino acids. V lost 0 bases, J lost 7 bases, and 22 bases lay in between. From germline, CDR1 is SGHKS and CDR2 YYEKEE (reference sequence). The CDR3 region is CASSLATGMRSLPGYTF. Written as DNA, the CDR3 is TGTGCCAGCAGCTTGGCCACAGGGATGAGGAGTTTGCCTGGCTACACCTTC.

The V and J genes are TRBV2 and TRBJ2-3, with 9 nucleotides matching TRBD2. The CDR3 totals 17 residues. CDR1 and CDR2 from the germline V gene are SNHLY and FYNNEI. With V trimmed by 6 bases and J by 4 bases, 14 bases remained unmatched. The DNA of the CDR3 is TGTGCCAGCAGGGATCCCGGGACTAGCTTGCCCGCAGATACGCAGTATTTT. This encodes CASRDPGTSLPADTQYF.

The chain recombines TRBV2 with TRBJ1-6, with a weak D call TRBD1 (6 bases). Germline V gene sequence: CDR1 SNHLY, CDR2 FYNNEI. The CDR3 is made up of 15 amino acids. Trimming stripped 6 bases from V and 5 bases from J, with 14 bases between. CDR3 DNA: TGTGCCAGCAGCCCACAGGGAAGCAATAATTCACCCCTCCACTTT. Amino acids: CASSPQGSNNSPLHF. Supplemented by reference TRBV2 and TRBJ1-6, the full variable domain reads EPEVTQTPSHQVTQMGQEVILRCVPISNHLYFYWYRQILGQKVEFLVSFYNNEISEKSEIFDDQFSVERPDGSNFTLKIRSTKLEDSAMYFCASSPQGSNNSPLHFGNGTRLTVT.